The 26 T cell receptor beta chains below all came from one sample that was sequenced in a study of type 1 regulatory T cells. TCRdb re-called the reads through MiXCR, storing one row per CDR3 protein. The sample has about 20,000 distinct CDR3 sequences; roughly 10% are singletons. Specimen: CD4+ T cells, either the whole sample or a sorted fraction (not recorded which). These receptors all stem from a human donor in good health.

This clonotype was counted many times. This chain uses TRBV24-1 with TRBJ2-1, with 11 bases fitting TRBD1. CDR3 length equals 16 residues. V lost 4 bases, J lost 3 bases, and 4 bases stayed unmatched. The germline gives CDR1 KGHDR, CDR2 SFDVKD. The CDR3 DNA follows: TGTGCCACCAGTGACCCCGGGACAGGGGGCTACAATGAGCAGTTCTTC. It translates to CATSDPGTGGYNEQFF.

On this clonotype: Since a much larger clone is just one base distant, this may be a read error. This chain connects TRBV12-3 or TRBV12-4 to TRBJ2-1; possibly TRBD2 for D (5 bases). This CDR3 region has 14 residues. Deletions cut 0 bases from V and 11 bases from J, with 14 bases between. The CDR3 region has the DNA TGTGCCAGCAGTTTAGCGTCACTAGTCGGGAAGCAGTTCTTC. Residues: CASSLASLVGKQFF.

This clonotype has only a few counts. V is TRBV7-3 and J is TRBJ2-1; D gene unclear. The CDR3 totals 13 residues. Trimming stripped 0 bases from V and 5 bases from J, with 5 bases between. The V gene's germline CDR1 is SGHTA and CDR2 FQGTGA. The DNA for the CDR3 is TGTGCCAGCAGCTTAACACTAAACAATGAGCAGTTCTTC. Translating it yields CASSLTLNNEQFF.

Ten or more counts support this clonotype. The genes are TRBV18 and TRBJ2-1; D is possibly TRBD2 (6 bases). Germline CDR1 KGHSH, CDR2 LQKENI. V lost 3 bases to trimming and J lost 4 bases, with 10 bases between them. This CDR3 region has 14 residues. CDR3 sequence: CASSPQSGYNEQFF. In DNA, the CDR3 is TGTGCCAGCTCACCCCAGAGCGGGTACAATGAGCAGTTCTTC.

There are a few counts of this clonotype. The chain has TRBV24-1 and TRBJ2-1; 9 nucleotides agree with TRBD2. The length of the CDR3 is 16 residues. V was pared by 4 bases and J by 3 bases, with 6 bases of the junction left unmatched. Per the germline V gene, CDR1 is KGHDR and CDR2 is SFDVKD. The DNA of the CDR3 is TGTGCCACCAGTGACTTAGCGGGAGTAAGCTACAATGAGCAGTTCTTC. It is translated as CATSDLAGVSYNEQFF.

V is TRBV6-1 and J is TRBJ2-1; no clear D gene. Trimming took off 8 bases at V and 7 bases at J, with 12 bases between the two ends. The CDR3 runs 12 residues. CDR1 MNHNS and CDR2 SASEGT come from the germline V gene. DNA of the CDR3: TGTGCCAGCGCCTCGTCTGGTAATGAGCAGTTCTTC. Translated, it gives CASASSGNEQFF.

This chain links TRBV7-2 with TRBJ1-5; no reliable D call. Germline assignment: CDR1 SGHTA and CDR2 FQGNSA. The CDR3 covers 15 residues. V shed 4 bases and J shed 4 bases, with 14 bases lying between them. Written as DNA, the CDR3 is TGTGCCAGCAGCTCATTAACCGAGAGAAATCAGCCCCAGCATTTT. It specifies CASSSLTERNQPQHF.

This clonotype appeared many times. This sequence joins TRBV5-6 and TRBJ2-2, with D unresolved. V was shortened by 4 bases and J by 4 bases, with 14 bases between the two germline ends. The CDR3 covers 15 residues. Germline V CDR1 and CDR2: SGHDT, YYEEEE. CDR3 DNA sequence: TGTGCCAGCAGCATCTGGACCATTCCCACCGGGGAGCTGTTTTTT. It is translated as CASSIWTIPTGELFF.

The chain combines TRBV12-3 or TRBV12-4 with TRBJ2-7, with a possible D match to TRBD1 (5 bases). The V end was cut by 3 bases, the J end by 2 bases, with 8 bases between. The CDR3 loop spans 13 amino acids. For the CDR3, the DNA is TGTGCCAGCAGTTTTGGACAACCCTACGAGCAGTACTTC. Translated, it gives CASSFGQPYEQYF.

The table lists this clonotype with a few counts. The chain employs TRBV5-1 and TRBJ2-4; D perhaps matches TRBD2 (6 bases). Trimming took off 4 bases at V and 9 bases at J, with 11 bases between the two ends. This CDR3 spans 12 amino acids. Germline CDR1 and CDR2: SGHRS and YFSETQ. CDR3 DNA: TGCGCCAGCAGCGCGGGGAGCGGCATTCAGTACTTC. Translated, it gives CASSAGSGIQYF.

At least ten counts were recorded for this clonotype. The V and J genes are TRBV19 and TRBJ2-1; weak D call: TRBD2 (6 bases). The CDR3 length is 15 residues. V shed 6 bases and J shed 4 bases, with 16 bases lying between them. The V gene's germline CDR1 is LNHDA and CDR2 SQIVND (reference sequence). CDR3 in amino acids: CASSPRGNLYNEQFF. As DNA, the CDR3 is TGTGCCAGTAGCCCACGGGGGAATTTGTACAATGAGCAGTTCTTC.

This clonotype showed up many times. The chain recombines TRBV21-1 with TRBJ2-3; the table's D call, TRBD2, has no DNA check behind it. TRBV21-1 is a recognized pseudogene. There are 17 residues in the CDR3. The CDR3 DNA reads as TGTGCCAGCAGCAAAGCGCTAGCGGGAGGGCCCGCAGATACGCAGTATTTT. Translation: CASSKALAGGPADTQYF.

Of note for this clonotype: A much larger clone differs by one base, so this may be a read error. Written as DNA, the CDR3 is TGCAGCGTGGAGGGGGCTAGCAGGAAAAGAAACGATGAGCAGTTCTTC. Its translation: CSVEGASRKRNDEQFF. This rearrangement joins TRBV29-1 to TRBJ2-1, with a possible D match to TRBD1 (7 bases). This CDR3 comprises 16 residues. Trimming removed 6 bases at V and 8 bases at J, with 26 bases between. Looked up from germline, CDR1 is SQVTM and CDR2 is ANQGSEA.

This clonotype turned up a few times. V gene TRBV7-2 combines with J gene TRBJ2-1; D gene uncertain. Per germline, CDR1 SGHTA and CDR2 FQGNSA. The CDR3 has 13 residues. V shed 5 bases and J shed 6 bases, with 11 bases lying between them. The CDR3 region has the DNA TGTGCCAGCAGCCTCTGGGTCAGCAATGAGCAGTTCTTC. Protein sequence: CASSLWVSNEQFF.

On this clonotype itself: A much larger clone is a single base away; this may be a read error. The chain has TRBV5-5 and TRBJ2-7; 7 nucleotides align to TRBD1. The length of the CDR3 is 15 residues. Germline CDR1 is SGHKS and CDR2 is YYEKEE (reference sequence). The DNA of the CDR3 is TGTGCCAGCAGCTCAGGACAGGTAACACTCTACGAGCAGTCCTTC. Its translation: CASSSGQVTLYEQSF.

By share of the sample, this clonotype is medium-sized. The CDR3 bases are TGCAGTGCTAGAGCGTACACCCGGACGGATCGCGACGGGCAGTACTTC. Its translation is CSARAYTRTDRDGQYF. The J gene is TRBJ2-7, the V gene TRBV20-1; no clear D gene. The germline V and J ends were trimmed by 1 base and 9 bases, with 25 bases remaining between them. Germline V gene lookup returns CDR1 DFQATT and CDR2 SNEGSKA (reference sequence). The CDR3 runs to 16 residues.

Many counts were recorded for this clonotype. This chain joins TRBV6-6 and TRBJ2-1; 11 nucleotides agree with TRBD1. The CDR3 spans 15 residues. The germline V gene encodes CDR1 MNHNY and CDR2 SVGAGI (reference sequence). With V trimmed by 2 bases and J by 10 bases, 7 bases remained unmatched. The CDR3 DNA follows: TGTGCCAGCAGTTACGTCGGACAGGGGGCGAAAGAGCAGTTCTTC. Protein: CASSYVGQGAKEQFF.

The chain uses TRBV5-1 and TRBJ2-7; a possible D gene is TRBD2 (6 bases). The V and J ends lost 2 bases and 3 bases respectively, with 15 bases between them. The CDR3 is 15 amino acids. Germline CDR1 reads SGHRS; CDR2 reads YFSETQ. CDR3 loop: CASSFGGTQVYEQYF. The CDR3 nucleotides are TGCGCCAGCAGCTTCGGCGGGACCCAGGTCTACGAGCAGTACTTC.

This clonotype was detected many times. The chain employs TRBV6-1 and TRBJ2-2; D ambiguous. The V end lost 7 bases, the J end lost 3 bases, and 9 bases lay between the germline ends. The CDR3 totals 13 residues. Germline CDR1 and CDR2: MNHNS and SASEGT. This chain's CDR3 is CASTTDDTGELFF. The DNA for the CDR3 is TGTGCCAGCACGACCGACGACACCGGGGAGCTGTTTTTT.

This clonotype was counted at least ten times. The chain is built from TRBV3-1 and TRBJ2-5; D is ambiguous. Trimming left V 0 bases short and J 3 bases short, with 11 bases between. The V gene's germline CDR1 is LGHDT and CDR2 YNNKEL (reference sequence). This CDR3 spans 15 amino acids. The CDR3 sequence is CASSQDRRLKETQYF. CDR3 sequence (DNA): TGTGCCAGCAGCCAAGACCGTCGACTGAAAGAGACCCAGTACTTC.

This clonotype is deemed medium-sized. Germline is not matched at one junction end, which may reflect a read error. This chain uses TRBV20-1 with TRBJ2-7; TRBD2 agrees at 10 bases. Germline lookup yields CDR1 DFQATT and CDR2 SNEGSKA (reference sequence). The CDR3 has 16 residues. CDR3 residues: CSARGMASGSINEQYF. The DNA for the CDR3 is TGCAGTGCCAGAGGTATGGCTAGCGGGAGTATAAACGAGCAGTACTTC.

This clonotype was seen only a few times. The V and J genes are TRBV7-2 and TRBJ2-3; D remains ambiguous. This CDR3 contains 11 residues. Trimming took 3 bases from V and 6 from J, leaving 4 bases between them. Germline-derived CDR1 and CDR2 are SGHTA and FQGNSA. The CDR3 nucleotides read TGTGCCAGCAGCTTCGTGGATACGCAGTATTTT. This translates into CASSFVDTQYF.

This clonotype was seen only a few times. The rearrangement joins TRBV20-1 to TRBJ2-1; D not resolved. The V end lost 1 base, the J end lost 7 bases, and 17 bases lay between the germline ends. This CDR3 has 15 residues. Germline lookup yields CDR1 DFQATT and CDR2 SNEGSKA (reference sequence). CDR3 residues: CSARGFGVAFNEQFF. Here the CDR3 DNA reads TGCAGTGCTAGAGGATTTGGGGTCGCCTTTAATGAGCAGTTCTTC.

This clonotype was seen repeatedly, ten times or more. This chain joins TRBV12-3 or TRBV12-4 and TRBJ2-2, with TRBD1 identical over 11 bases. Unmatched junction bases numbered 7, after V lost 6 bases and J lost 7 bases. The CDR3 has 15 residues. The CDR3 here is CASSPGQGEGGELFF. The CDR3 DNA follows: TGTGCCAGCAGCCCGGGACAGGGGGAAGGCGGGGAGCTGTTTTTT.

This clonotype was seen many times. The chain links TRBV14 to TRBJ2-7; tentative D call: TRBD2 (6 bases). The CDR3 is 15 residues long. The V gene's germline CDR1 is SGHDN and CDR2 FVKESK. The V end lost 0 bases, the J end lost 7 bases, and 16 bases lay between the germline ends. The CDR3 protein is CASSQDLGLNYEQYF. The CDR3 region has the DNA TGTGCCAGCAGCCAAGATCTAGGACTAAACTATGAGCAGTACTTC.

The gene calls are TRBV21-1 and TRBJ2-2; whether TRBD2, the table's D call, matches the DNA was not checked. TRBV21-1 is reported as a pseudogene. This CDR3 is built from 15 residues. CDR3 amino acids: CASSPALKNTGELFF. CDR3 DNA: TGTGCCAGCAGCCCCGCTCTGAAGAACACCGGGGAGCTGTTTTTT.